This T cell receptor beta chain was observed in a study of shared clonotypes between healthy human individuals. Study-wide findings and caveats: Owing to a small donor count, the genetic and exposure-history diversity represented was limited.

Data came from immunoSEQ multiplex PCR; TCRdb stores just in-frame clones and leaves some out. The sample lists 740,000 or so clones, more than 70% occurring once. Comment on this clone: Antigen: not known.

The CDR3 is 15 residues long. Trimming removed 4 bases at V and 7 bases at J, with 17 bases between. CDR1 and CDR2 (germline): SGHRS, YFSETQ. The receptor was isolated from a woman aged 25 to 39 in good health. Sequencing used memory CD4+ T cells sorted from blood. The sample's subset: CD45RA-negative fraction. The J gene is TRBJ2-2, the V gene TRBV5-1; D possibly matches TRBD1 or TRBD2 (6 bases each). CDR3 nucleotides: TGCGCCAGCAGCGCCCTCGGGGGCACGGGCGGGGAGCTGTTTTTT. This gives the protein CASSALGGTGGELFF. The whole variable domain, filled in from reference TRBV5-1 and TRBJ2-2, reads KAGVTQTPRYLIKTRGQQVTLSCSPISGHRSVSWYQQTPGQGLQFLFEYFSETQRNKGNFPGRFSGRQFSNSRSEMNVSTLELGDSALYLCASSALGGTGGELFFGEGSRLTVL.